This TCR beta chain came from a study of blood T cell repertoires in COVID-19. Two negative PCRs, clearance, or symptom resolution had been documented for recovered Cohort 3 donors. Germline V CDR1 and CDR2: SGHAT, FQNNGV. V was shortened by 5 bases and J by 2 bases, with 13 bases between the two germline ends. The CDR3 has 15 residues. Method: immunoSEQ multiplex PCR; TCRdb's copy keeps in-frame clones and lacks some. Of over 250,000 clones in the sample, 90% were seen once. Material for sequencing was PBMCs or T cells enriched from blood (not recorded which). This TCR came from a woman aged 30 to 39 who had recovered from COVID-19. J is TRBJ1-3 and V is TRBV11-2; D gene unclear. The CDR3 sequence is CASSLSREAGNTIYF. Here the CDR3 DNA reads TGTGCCAGCAGCCTGTCGAGGGAAGCTGGAAACACCATATATTTT.